This T cell receptor (beta chain) derives from a study of technical replicates of blood from several donors. This clone was seen a handful of times. Libraries were prepared by immunoSEQ multiplex PCR; TCRdb keeps only in-frame clonotypes and omits some of them. Among 70,000 to 85,000 clones listed, roughly 89% were seen once. The CDR3 is 16 residues long. V was shortened by 6 bases and J by 4 bases, with 22 bases between the two germline ends. Germline V gene data show CDR1 as SNHLY and CDR2 as FYNNEI. J is TRBJ2-7 and V is TRBV2; weak D call: TRBD1 (6 bases). Sequenced input: T cells isolated from PBMCs. The receptor comes from a human donor in good health. The CDR3 DNA follows: TGTGCCAGCAGCTTAAGTTGGGACAAGGGAGTATACGAGCAGTACTTC. Its translation is CASSLSWDKGVYEQYF. The full variable domain, its missing parts supplied by reference TRBV2 and TRBJ2-7, is EPEVTQTPSHQVTQMGQEVILRCVPISNHLYFYWYRQILGQKVEFLVSFYNNEISEKSEIFDDQFSVERPDGSNFTLKIRSTKLEDSAMYFCASSLSWDKGVYEQYFGPGTRLTVT.